Shown below are 8 T cell receptor beta chains from a single sample sequenced in a study of regulatory T cells in long-lasting Graves disease. Assembly of TCR beta libraries relied on iRepertoire HTBI primers together with Arm-PCR of CDR3 regions. MiXCR was run by TCRdb on the multiplex PCR reads, yielding one entry per CDR3 protein. The sample contains a few hundred thousand distinct CDR3 sequences, roughly 23% of which appear only once. The time point is: persistent/refractory GD, antithyroid drugs over 5 years with positive TRAb. Scientists built the TCR library using RNA that was extracted from PBMCs. The material sequenced was peripheral blood mononuclear cells (PBMCs), taken when the disease was refractory, from a patient treated with antithyroid drugs. The origin of the receptors is a middle-aged woman with Graves disease.

The genes are TRBV14 and TRBJ1-2; no definite D call. The CDR3 sequence is 19 residues long. CDR1 and CDR2 (germline): SGHDN, FVKESK. V was shortened by 5 bases and J by 3 bases, with 28 bases between the two germline ends. For the CDR3, the DNA is TGTGCCAGCAGCGATAAAGCCGGAGGCAGGACTTACCTCCACTATGGCTACACCTTC. Translating it yields CASSDKAGGRTYLHYGYTF.

This clonotype was seen at least ten times. The V and J genes are TRBV29-1 and TRBJ2-5; no clear D. CDR3 size: 10 residues. V shed 5 bases and J shed 7 bases, with 8 bases lying between them. CDR1 SQVTM and CDR2 ANQGSEA come from the germline V gene. The CDR3, as DNA: TGCAGCGTTCGTGAGAGGACCCAGTACTTC. Encoded protein: CSVRERTQYF. The variable domain in full, with the rest retrieved from reference TRBV29-1 and TRBJ2-5, is SAVISQKPSRDICQRGTSLTIQCQVDSQVTMMFWYRQQPGQSLTLIATANQGSEATYESGFVIDKFPISRPNLTFSTLTVSNMSPEDSSIYLCSVRERTQYFGPGTRLLVL.

A note on this clonotype: A much larger clonotype is one base distant, so this may be a read error. The CDR3 protein is CAGSYSGTGPSYEQYF. CDR3 nucleotides: TGTGCCGGCAGTTACAGCGGGACAGGACCCTCCTACGAGCAGTACTTC. The V and J genes are TRBV6-2 or TRBV6-3 and TRBJ2-7; perhaps TRBD1 as D (8 bases). CDR3 size: 16 residues. Germline V gene sequence: CDR1 MNHEY, CDR2 SVGEGT.

The rearrangement joins TRBV13 to TRBJ2-5; 7 bases are shared with TRBD2. Looked up from germline, CDR1 is PRHDT and CDR2 is FYEKMQ (reference sequence). CDR3 length: 16 residues. J was trimmed by 3 bases and V by 1 base; bases with no gene match: 8. The CDR3 region is CASSLVVAGEKETQYF. The CDR3 DNA sequence: TGTGCCAGCAGCTTAGTGGTGGCGGGAGAGAAAGAGACCCAGTACTTC.

This chain connects TRBV6-1 to TRBJ2-1, with 10 positions matching TRBD1. The CDR3 loop spans 13 amino acids. The germline V gene has CDR1 MNHNS and CDR2 SASEGT. Germline trimming cut 5 bases from V and 6 bases from J; bases unmatched to any gene: 1. The CDR3 loop is CASSRTGGNEQFF. CDR3 nucleotide sequence: TGTGCCAGCAGTAGGACAGGGGGCAATGAGCAGTTCTTC.

The rearrangement uses TRBV20-1 and TRBJ1-1; D unclear. This CDR3 is built from 12 residues. Germline-derived CDR1 and CDR2 are DFQATT and SNEGSKA (reference sequence). V was pared by 3 bases and J by 3 bases, with 8 bases between. CDR3 loop: CSARLLHTEAFF. CDR3 coding DNA: TGCAGTGCTAGGCTATTGCACACTGAAGCTTTCTTT.

The J gene is TRBJ2-3, the V gene TRBV28; TRBD2 matches 9 bases. CDR1 and CDR2 from the germline V gene are MDHEN and SYDVKM. The ends lost 5 bases at V and 2 bases at J; junction bases unmatched: 11. This CDR3 spans 17 amino acids. In DNA form, the CDR3 reads TGTGCCAGCAGTCCCCTGTTAGCGGGAGACCTCACAGATACGCAGTATTTT. Translated: CASSPLLAGDLTDTQYF.

Ten or more counts support this clonotype. The gene calls are TRBV12-3 or TRBV12-4 and TRBJ1-4; no reliable D call. The length of the CDR3 is 12 residues. V lost 3 bases and J lost 7, with 6 bases in between. CDR3 loop: CASSFGVEKLFF. The CDR3 bases are TGTGCCAGCAGTTTCGGGGTTGAAAAACTGTTTTTT.